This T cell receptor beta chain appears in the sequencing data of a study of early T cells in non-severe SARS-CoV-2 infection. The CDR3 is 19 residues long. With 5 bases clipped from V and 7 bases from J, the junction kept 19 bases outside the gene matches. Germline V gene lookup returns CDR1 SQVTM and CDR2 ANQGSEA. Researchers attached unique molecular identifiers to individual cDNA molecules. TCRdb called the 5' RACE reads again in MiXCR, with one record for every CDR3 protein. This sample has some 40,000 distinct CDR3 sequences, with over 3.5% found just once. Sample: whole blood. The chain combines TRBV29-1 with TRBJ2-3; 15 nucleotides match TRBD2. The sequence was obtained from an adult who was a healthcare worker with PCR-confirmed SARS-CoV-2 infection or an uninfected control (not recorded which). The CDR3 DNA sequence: TGCAGCGTTACCCCACAGCTGCCGGGACTAGCGGGAGGTTTAAATACGCAGTATTTT. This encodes CSVTPQLPGLAGGLNTQYF.